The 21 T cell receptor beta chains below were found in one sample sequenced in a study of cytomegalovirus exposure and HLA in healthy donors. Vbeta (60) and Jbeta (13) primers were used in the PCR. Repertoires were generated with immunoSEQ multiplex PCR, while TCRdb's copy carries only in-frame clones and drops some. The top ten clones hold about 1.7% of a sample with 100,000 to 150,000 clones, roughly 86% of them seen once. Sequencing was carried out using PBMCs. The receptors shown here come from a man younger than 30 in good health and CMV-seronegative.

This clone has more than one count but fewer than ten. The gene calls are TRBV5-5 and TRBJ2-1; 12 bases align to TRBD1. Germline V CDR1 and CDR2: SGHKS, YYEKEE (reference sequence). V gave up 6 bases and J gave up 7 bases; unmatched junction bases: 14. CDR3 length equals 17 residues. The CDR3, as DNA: TGTGCCAGCACCCTCCGTGGGGGACAGGGGGCGCGAAATGAGCAGTTCTTC. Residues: CASTLRGGQGARNEQFF.

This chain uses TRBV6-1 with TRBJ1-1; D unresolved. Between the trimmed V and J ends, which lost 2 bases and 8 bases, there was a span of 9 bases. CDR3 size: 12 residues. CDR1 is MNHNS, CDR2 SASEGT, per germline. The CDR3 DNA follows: TGTGCCAGCAGTGAAAATTACAGCGAAGCTTTCTTT. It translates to CASSENYSEAFF.

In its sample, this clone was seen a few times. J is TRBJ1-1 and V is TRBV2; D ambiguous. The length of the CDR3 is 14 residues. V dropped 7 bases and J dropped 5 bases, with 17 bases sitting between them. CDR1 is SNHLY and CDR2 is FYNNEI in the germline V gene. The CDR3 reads CASIAREKWTEAFF. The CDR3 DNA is TGTGCCAGCATTGCCCGGGAGAAGTGGACTGAAGCTTTCTTT.

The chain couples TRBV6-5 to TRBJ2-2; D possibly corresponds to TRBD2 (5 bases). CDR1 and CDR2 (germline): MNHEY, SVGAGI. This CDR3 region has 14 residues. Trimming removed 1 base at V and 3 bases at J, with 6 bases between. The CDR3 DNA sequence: TGTGCCAGCAGTTACTTCGGGGACACCGGGGAGCTGTTTTTT. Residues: CASSYFGDTGELFF.

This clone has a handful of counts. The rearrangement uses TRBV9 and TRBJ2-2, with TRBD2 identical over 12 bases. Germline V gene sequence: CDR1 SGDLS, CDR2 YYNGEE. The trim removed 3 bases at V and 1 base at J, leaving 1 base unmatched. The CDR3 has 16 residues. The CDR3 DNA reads TGTGCCAGCAGCGCGGGACTAGCGGGGAACACCGGGGAGCTGTTTTTT. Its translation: CASSAGLAGNTGELFF.

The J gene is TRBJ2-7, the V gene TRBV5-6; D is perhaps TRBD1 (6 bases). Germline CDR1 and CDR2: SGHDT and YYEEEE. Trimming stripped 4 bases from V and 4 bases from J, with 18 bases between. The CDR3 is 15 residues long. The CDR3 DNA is TGTGCCAGCAGCGAGACGCAGGGGCGCATGTACGAGCAGTACTTC. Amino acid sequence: CASSETQGRMYEQYF.

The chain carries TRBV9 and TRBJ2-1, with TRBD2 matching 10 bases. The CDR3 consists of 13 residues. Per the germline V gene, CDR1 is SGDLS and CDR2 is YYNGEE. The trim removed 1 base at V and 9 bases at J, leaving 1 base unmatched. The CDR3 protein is CASSVLAGGEQFF. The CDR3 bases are TGTGCCAGCAGCGTATTAGCGGGGGGTGAGCAGTTCTTC. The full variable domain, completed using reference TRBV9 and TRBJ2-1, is DSGVTQTPKHLITATGQRVTLRCSPRSGDLSVYWYQQSLDQGLQFLIQYYNGEERAKGNILERFSAQQFPDLHSELNLSSLELGDSALYFCASSVLAGGEQFFGPGTRLTVL.

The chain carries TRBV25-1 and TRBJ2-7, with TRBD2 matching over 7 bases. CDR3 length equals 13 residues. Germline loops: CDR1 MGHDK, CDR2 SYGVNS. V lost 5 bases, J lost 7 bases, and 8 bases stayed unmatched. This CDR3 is CASSSVGGREQYF. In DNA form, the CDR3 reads TGTGCCAGCAGTAGTGTGGGAGGGCGGGAGCAGTACTTC.

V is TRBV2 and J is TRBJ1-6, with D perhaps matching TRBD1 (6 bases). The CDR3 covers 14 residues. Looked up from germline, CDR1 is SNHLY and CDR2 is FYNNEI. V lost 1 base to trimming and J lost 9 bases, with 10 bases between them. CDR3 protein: CASSEVGASSPLHF. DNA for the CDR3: TGTGCCAGCAGTGAAGTGGGGGCAAGTTCACCCCTCCACTTT.

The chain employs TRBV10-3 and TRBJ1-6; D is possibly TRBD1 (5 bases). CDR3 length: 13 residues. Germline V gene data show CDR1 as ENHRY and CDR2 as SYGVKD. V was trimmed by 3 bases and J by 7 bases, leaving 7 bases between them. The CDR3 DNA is TGTGCCATCAGTGAAAGGGGAAATTCACCCCTCCACTTT. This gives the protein CAISERGNSPLHF.

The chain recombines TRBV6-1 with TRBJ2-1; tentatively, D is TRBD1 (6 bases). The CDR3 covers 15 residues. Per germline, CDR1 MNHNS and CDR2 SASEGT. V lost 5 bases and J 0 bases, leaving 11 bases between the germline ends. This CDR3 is CASSIDRSSYNEQFF. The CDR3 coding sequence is TGTGCCAGCAGTATCGACAGGAGCTCCTACAATGAGCAGTTCTTC.

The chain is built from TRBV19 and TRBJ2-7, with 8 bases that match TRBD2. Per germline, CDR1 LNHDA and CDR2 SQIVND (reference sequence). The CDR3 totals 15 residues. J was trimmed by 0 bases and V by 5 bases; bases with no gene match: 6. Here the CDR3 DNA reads TGTGCCAGTAGTCTAATCGCGGGGGGCTCCTACGAGCAGTACTTC. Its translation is CASSLIAGGSYEQYF.

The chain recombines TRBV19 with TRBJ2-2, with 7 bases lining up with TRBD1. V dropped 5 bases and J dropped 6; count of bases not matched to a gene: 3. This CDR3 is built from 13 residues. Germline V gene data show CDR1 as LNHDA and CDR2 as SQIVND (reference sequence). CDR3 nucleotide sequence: TGTGCCAGTAGTCTCCAGGGGGCCGGGGAGCTGTTTTTT. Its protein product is CASSLQGAGELFF.

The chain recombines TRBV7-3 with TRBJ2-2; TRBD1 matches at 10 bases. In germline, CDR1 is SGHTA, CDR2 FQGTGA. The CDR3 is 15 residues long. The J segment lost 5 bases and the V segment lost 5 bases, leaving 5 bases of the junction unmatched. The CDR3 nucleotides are TGTGCCAGCAGCCGAGCGGGACAGGGGACCGGGGAGCTGTTTTTT. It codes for CASSRAGQGTGELFF.

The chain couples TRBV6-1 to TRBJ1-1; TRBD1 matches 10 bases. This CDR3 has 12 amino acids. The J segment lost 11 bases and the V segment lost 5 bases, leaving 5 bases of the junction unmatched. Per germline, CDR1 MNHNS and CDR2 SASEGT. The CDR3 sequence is CASSWTGGTAFF. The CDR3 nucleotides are TGTGCCAGCAGTTGGACAGGGGGGACGGCTTTCTTT.

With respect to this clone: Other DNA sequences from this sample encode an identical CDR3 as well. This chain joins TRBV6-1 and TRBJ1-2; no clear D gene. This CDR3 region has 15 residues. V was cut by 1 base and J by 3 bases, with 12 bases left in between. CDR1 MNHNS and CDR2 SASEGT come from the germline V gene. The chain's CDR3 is CASSEVLGAYYGYTF. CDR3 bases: TGTGCCAGCAGTGAAGTTCTGGGCGCCTACTATGGCTACACCTTC.

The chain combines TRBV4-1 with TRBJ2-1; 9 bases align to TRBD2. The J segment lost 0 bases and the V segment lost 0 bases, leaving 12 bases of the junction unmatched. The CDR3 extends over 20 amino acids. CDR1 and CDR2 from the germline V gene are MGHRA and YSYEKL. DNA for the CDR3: TGCGCCAGCAGCCAAGAAGAGCGGGGGGCGACATCCGGCTCCTACAATGAGCAGTTCTTC. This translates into CASSQEERGATSGSYNEQFF.

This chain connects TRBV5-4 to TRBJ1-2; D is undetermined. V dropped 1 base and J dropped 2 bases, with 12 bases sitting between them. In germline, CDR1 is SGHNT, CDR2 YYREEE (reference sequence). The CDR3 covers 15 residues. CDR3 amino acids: CASSLIGRENYGYTF. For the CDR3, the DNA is TGTGCCAGCAGCTTGATTGGGAGAGAAAACTATGGCTACACCTTC.

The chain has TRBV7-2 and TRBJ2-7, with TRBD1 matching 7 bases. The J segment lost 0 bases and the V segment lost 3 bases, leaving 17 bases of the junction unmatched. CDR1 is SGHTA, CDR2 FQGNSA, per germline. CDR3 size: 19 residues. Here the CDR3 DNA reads TGTGCCAGCAGCTTCCTTAGACAGGGACGATCCCCCAGCTCCTACGAGCAGTACTTC. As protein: CASSFLRQGRSPSSYEQYF.

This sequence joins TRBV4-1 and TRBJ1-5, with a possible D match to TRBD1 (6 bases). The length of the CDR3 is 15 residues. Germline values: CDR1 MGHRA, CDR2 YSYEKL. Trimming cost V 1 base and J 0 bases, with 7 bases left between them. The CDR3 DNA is TGCGCCAGCAGCCAAGGACAGGCTAGCAATCAGCCCCAGCATTTT. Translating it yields CASSQGQASNQPQHF.

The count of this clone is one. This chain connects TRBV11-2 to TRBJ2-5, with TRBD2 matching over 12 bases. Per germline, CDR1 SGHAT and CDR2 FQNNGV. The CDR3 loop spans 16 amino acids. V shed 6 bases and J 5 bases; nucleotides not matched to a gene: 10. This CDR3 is CASRGLAGGSLETQYF. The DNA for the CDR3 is TGTGCCAGCAGGGGGCTAGCGGGGGGGTCCTTGGAGACCCAGTACTTC.